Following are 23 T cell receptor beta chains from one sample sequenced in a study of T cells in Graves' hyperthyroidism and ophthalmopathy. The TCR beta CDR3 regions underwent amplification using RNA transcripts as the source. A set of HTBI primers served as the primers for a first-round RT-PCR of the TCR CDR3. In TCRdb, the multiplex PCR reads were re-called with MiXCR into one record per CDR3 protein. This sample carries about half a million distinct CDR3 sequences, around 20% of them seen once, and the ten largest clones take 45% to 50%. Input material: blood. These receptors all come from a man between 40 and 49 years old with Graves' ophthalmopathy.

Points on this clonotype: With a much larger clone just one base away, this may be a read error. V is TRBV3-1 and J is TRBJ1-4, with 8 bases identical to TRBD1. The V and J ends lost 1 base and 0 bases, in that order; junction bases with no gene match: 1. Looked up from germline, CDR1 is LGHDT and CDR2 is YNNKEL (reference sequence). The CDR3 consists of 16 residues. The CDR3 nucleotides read TGTGCCAGCAGCCAAGGGACAGGGCCAACTAATGAAAAACTGTTTTTT. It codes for CASSQGTGPTNEKLFF.

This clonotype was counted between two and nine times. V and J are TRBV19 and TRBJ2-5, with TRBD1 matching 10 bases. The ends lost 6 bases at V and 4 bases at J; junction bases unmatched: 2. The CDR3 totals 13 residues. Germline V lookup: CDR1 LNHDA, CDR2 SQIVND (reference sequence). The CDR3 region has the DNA TGTGCCAGTAGCGGACAGGGGGGAGAGACCCAGTACTTC. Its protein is CASSGQGGETQYF. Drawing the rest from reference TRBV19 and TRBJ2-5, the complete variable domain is DGGITQSPKYLFRKEGQNVTLSCEQNLNHDAMYWYRQDPGQGLRLIYYSQIVNDFQKGDIAEGYSVSREKKESFPLTVTSAQKNPTAFYLCASSGQGGETQYFGPGTRLLVL.

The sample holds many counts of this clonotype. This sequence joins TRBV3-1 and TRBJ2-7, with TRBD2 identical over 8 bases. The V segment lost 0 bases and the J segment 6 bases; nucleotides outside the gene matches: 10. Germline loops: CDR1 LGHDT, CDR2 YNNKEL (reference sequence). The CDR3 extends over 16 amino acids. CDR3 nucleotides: TGTGCCAGCAGCCAAGATATTCCCAGCGGGAGAGTCGAGCAGTACTTC. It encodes CASSQDIPSGRVEQYF.

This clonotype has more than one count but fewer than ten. CDR3 region: CASSLVRTSGRTGELFF. In nucleotides, the CDR3 is TGCGCCAGCAGCTTGGTTAGGACTAGCGGGAGGACCGGGGAGCTGTTTTTT. This sequence joins TRBV5-1 and TRBJ2-2, with 14 bases lining up with TRBD2. The trim removed 0 bases at V and 5 bases at J, leaving 3 bases unmatched. The CDR3 consists of 17 residues. Germline V lookup: CDR1 SGHRS, CDR2 YFSETQ.

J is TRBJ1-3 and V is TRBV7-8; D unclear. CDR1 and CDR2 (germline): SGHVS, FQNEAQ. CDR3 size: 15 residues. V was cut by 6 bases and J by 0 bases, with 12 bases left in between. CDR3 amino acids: CASSQTGISGNTIYF. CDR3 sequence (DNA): TGTGCCAGCAGTCAGACGGGGATCTCTGGAAACACCATATATTTT.

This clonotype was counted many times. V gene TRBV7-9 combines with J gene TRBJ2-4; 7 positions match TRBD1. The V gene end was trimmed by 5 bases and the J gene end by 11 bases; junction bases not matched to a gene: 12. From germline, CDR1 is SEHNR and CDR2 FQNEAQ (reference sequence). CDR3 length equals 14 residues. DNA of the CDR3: TGTGCCAGCAGCAAGGGGGCTCCAGGGATCCTTCAGTACTTC. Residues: CASSKGAPGILQYF.

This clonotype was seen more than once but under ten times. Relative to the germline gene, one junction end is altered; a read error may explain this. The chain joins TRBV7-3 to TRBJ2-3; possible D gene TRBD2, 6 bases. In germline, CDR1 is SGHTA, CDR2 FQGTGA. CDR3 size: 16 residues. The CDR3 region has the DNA TGTGCCGGCAGCTTAGCGGAGTTGATGAGCACAGATACGCAGTATTTT. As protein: CAGSLAELMSTDTQYF.

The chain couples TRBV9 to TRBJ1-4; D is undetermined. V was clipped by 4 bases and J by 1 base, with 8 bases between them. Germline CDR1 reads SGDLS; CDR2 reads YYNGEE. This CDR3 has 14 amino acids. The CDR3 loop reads CASSSPETNEKLFF. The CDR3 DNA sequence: TGTGCCAGCAGCTCCCCGGAAACTAATGAAAAACTGTTTTTT.

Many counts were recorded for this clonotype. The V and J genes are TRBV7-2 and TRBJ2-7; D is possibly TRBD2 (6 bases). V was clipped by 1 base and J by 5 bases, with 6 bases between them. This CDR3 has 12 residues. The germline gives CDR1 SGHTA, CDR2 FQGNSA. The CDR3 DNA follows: TGTGCCAGCAGCTTAGTAGCGGACGAGCAGTACTTC. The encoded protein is CASSLVADEQYF. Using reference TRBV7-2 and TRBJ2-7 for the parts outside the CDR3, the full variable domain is GAGVSQSPSNKVTEKGKDVELRCDPISGHTALYWYRQSLGQGLEFLIYFQGNSAPDKSGLPSDRFSAERTGGSVSTLTIQRTQQEDSAVYLCASSLVADEQYFGPGTRLTVT.

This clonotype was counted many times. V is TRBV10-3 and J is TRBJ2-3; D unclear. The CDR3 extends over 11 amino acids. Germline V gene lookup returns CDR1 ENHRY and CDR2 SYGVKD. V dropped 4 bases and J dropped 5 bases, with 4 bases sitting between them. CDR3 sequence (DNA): TGTGCCATCAGTGTAAAAGATACGCAGTATTTT. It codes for CAISVKDTQYF.

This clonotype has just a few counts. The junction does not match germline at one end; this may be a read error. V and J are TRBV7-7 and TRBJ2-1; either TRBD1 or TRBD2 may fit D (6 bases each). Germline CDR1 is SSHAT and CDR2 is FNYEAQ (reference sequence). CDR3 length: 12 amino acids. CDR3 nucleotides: TGTGCTAGCAGCCTACAGGGAGGCGAGCAGTTCTTC. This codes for CASSLQGGEQFF.

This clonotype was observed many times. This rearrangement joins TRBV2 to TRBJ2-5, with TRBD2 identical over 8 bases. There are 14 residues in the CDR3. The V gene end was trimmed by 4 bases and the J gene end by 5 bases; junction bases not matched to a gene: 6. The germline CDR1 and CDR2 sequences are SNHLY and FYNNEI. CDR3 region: CASSASGGGETQYF. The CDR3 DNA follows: TGTGCCAGCAGTGCAAGCGGGGGTGGTGAGACCCAGTACTTC.

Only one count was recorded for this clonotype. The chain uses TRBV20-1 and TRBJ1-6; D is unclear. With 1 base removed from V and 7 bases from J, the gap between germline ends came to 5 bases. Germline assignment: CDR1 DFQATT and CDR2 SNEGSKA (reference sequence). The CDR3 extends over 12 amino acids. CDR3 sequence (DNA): TGCAGTGCTAGAGTGGAGAATTCACCCCTCCACTTT. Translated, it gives CSARVENSPLHF.

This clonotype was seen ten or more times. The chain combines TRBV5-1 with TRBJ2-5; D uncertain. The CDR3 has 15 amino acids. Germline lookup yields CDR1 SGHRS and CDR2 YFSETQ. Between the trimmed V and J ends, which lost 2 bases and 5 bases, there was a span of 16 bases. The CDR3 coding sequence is TGCGCCAGCAGCTTAACGCTGAGCGATGAGGAGACCCAGTACTTC. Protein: CASSLTLSDEETQYF.

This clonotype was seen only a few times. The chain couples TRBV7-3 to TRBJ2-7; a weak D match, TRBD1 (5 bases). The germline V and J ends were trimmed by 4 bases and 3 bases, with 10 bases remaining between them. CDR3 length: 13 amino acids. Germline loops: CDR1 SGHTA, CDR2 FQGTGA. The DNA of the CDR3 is TGTGCCAGCAGCTCCGAGGACAACTACGAGCAGTACTTC. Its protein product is CASSSEDNYEQYF.

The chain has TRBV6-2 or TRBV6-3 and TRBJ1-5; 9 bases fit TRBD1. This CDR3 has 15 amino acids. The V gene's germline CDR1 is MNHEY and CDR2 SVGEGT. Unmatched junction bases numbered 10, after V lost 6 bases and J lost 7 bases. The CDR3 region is CASRPLGTGNQPQHF. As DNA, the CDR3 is TGTGCCAGCAGGCCACTCGGGACAGGGAACCAGCCCCAGCATTTT.

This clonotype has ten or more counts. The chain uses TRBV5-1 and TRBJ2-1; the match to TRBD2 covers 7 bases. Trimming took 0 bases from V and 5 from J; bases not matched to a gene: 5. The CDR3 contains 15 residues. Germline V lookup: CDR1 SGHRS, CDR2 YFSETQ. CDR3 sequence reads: CASSLAGGGHNEQFF. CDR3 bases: TGCGCCAGCAGCTTGGCGGGGGGAGGCCACAATGAGCAGTTCTTC.

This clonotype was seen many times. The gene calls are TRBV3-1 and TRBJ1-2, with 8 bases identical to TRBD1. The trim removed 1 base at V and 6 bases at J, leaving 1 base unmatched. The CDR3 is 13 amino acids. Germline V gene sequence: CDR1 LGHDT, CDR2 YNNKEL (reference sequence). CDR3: CASSQGTGHGYTF. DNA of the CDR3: TGTGCCAGCAGCCAAGGGACAGGGCATGGCTACACCTTC.

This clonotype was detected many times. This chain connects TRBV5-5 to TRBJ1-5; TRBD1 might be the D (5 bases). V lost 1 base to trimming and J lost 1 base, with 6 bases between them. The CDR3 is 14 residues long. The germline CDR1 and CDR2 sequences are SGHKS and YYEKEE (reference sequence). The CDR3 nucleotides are TGTGCCAGCAGCTTGAGGGACAGCAATCAGCCCCAGCATTTT. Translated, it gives CASSLRDSNQPQHF.

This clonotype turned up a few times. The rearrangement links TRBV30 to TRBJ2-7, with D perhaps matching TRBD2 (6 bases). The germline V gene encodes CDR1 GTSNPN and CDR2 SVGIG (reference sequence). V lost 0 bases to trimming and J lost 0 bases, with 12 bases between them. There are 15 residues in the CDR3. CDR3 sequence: CAWSVGRGSSYEQYF. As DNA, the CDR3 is TGTGCCTGGAGTGTAGGACGGGGGAGCTCCTACGAGCAGTACTTC.

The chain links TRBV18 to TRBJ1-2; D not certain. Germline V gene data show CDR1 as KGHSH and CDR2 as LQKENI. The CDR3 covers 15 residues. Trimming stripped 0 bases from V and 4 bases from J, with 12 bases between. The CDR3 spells CASSPPGIAFYGYTF. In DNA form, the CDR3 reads TGTGCCAGCTCACCACCAGGCATAGCCTTCTATGGCTACACCTTC.

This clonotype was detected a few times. CDR3 sequence: CASSQPRRGLNTEAFF. Here the CDR3 DNA reads TGTGCCAGCAGCCAACCCCGTAGGGGTTTGAACACTGAAGCTTTCTTT. The gene calls are TRBV3-1 and TRBJ1-1; the D gene is possibly TRBD1 (5 bases). The CDR3 runs 16 residues. The germline V gene encodes CDR1 LGHDT and CDR2 YNNKEL (reference sequence). V lost 2 bases and J lost 0, with 13 bases in between.

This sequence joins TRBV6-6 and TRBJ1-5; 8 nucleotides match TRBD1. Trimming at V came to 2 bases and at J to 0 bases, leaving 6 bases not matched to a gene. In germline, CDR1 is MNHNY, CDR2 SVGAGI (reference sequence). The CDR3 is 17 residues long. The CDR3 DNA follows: TGTGCCAGCAGTTACCCATCGGACAGGGTTAGCAATCAGCCCCAGCATTTT. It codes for CASSYPSDRVSNQPQHF.